This entry features one TCR beta chain sequence. Its antigen is as yet unknown. These data belong to a study of T cell responses to AZD1222 COVID-19 vaccine. Study conclusions and caveats: Reportedly, close to half of spike-specific TCRs are directed against unmutated variant regions. In a largely white British group with more females than males, clonal diversity was possibly underestimated.

Per the germline V gene, CDR1 is GTSNPN and CDR2 is SVGIG (reference sequence). V shed 3 bases and J shed 7 bases, with 9 bases lying between them. The CDR3 runs 11 residues. Only in-frame clones appear in the TCRdb table, and some are missing; sequencing was by immunoSEQ multiplex PCR. The sample contains some 170,000 clones, 91% of which appear only once. This receptor was taken from an adult who received the AZD1222 COVID-19 vaccine. The source was peripheral blood, collected 28 days after the second AZD1222 dose. This chain joins TRBV30 and TRBJ1-1; D is uncertain. The CDR3 sequence: CAWSPSNEAFF. CDR3 DNA: TGTGCCTGGAGCCCCAGTAATGAAGCTTTCTTT.